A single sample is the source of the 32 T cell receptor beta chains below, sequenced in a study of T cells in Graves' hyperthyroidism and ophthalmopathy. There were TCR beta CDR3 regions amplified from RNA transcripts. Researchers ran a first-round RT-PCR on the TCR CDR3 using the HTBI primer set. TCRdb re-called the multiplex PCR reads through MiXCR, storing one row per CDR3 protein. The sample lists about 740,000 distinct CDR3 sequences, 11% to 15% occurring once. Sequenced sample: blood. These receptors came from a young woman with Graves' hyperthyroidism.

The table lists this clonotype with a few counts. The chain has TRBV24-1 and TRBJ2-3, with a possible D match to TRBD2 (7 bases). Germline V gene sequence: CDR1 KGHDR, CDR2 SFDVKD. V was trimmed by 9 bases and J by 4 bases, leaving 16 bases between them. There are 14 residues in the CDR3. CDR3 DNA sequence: TGTGCCACCCAACTCGGCGGGGGCCCAGATACGCAGTATTTT. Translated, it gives CATQLGGGPDTQYF.

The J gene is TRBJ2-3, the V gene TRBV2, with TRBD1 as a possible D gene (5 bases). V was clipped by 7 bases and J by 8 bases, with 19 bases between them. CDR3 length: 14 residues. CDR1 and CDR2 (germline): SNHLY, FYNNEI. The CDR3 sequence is CASNTGAGIGTQYF. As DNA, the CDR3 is TGTGCCAGCAACACTGGTGCAGGGATCGGTACGCAGTATTTT.

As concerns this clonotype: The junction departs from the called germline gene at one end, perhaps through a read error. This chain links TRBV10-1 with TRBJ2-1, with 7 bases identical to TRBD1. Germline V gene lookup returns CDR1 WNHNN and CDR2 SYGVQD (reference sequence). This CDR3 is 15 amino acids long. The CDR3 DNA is TGCGCCAGCAGTGGGCTCGAGGGGGCCTACAATGTGCAGTTCTTC. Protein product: CASSGLEGAYNVQFF.

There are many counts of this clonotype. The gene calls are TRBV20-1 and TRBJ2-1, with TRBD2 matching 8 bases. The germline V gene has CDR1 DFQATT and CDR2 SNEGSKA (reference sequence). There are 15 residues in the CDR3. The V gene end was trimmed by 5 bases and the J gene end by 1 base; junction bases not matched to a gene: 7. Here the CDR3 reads CSALQRERSYNEQFF. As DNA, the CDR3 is TGCAGTGCTTTACAGCGGGAGCGGTCCTACAATGAGCAGTTCTTC.

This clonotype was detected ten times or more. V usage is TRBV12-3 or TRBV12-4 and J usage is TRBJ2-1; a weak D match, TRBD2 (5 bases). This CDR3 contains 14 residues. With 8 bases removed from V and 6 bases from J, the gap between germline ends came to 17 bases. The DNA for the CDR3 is TGTGCCAGCGGGTTGGTCGGGGAGATCAATGAGCAGTTCTTC. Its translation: CASGLVGEINEQFF.

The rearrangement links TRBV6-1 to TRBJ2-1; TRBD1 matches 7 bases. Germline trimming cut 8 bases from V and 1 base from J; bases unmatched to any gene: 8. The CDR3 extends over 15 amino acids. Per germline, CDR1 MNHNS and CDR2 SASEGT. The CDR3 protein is CASLYRGTSYNEQFF. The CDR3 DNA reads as TGTGCCAGCCTGTACAGGGGAACGTCCTACAATGAGCAGTTCTTC.

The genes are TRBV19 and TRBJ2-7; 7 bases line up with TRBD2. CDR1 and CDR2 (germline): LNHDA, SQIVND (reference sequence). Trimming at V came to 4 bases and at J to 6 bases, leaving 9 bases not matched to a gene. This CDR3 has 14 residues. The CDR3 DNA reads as TGTGCCAGTAGTACCCGGGAGGAGGGCGTCGAGCAGTACTTC. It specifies CASSTREEGVEQYF.

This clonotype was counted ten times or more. Here the CDR3 reads CASLAGPVDGYTF. CDR3 DNA sequence: TGTGCCAGCTTAGCAGGTCCGGTCGATGGCTACACCTTC. This chain connects TRBV18 to TRBJ1-2; the D is unclear. The germline V and J ends were trimmed by 7 bases and 6 bases, with 15 bases remaining between them. This CDR3 is built from 13 residues. Germline V gene sequence: CDR1 KGHSH, CDR2 LQKENI.

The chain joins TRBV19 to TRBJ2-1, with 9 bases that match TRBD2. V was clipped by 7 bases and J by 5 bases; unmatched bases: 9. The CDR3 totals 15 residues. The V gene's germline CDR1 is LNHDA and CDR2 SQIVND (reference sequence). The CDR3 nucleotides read TGTGCCAGTACCATAGGGCTAGCGGGAAACAATGAGCAGTTCTTC. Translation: CASTIGLAGNNEQFF.

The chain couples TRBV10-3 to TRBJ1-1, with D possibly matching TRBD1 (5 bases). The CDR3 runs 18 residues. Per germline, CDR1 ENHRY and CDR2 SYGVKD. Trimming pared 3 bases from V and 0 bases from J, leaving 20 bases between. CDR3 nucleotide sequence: TGTGCCATCAGTGACCCTTCATCAGGGCCGGGGATGAACACTGAAGCTTTCTTT. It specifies CAISDPSSGPGMNTEAFF.

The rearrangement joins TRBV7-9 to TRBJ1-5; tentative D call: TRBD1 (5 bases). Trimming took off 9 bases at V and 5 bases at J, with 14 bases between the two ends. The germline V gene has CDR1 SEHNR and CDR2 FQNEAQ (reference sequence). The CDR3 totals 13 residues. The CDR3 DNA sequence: TGTGCCAGTAACCGGGACGCCGATCAGCCCCAGCATTTT. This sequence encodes CASNRDADQPQHF.

CDR3 sequence reads: CSVEGDSEGTDTQYF. The CDR3, as DNA: TGCAGCGTTGAGGGGGACAGCGAAGGGACAGATACGCAGTATTTT. This rearrangement joins TRBV29-1 to TRBJ2-3, with 7 bases aligning to TRBD1. J lost 3 bases, V lost 3 bases, and 9 bases had no gene match. Per the germline V gene, CDR1 is SQVTM and CDR2 is ANQGSEA. The CDR3 contains 15 residues.

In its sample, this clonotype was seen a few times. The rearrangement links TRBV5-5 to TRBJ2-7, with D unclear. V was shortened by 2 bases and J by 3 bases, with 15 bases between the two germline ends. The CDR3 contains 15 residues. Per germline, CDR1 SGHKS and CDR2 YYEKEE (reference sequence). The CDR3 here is CASSFGSSGFYEQYF. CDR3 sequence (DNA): TGTGCCAGCAGCTTCGGGTCGTCGGGCTTCTACGAGCAGTACTTC.

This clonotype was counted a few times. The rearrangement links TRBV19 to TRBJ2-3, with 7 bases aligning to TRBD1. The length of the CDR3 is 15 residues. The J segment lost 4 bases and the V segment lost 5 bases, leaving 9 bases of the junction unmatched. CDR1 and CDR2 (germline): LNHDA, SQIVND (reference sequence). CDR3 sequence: CASSVYRGPPDTQYF. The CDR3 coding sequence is TGTGCCAGTAGTGTTTACAGGGGCCCCCCAGATACGCAGTATTTT.

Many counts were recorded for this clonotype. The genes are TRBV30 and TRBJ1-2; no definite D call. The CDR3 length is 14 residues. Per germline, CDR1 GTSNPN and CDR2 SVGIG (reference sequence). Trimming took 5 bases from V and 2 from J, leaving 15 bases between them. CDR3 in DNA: TGTGCCTGGGACGGTTGGGCAGCCAACTATGGCTACACCTTC. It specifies CAWDGWAANYGYTF.

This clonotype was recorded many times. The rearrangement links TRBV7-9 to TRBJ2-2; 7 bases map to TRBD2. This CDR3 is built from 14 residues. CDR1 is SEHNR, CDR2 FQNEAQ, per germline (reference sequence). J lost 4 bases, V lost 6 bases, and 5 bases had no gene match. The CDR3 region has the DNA TGTGCCAGCAGAGAGCGGGAAGGCACCGGGGAGCTGTTTTTT. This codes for CASREREGTGELFF.

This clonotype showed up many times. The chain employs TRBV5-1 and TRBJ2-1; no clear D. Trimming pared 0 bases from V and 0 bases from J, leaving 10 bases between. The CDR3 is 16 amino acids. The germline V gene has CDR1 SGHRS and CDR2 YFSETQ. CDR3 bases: TGCGCCAGCAGCTTGGTGGGTCAGAGCTCCTACAATGAGCAGTTCTTC. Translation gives CASSLVGQSSYNEQFF.

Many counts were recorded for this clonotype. The CDR3 loop is CASSPDRTQPQHF. The CDR3 bases are TGTGCCAGCTCACCCGACAGGACTCAGCCCCAGCATTTT. The chain couples TRBV18 to TRBJ1-5; D possibly corresponds to TRBD1 (6 bases). Germline CDR1 reads KGHSH; CDR2 reads LQKENI. This CDR3 spans 13 amino acids. Trimming took off 3 bases at V and 6 bases at J, with 9 bases between the two ends.

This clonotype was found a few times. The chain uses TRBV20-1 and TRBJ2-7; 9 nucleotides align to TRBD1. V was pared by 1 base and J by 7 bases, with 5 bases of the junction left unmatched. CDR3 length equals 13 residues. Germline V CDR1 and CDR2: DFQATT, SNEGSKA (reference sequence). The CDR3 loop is CSARGDRVWEQYF. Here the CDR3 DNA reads TGCAGTGCTAGAGGGGACAGGGTCTGGGAGCAGTACTTC.

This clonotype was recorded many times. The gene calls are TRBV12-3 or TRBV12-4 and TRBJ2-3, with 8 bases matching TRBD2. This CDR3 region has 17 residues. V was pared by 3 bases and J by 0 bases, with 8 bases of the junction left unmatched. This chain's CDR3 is CASSFTPLAVSTDTQYF. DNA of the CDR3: TGTGCCAGCAGTTTCACCCCACTAGCGGTTAGCACAGATACGCAGTATTTT.

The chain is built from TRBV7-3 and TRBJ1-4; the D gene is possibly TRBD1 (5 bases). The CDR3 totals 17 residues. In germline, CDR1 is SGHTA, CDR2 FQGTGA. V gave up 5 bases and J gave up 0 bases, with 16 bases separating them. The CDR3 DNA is TGTGCCAGCAGCCTAGGGACTCTCCTTGCAACTAATGAAAAACTGTTTTTT. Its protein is CASSLGTLLATNEKLFF.

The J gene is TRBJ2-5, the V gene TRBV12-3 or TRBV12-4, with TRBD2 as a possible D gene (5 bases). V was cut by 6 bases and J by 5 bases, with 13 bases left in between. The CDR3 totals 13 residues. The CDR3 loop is CASSRRRRETQYF. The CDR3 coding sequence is TGTGCCAGCAGCCGCCGGAGGCGGGAGACCCAGTACTTC.

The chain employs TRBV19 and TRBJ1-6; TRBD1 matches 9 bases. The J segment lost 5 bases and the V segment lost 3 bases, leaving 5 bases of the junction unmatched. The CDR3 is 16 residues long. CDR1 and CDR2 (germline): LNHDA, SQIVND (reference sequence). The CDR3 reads CASSIEGTGNNSPLHF. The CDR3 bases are TGTGCCAGTAGTATTGAAGGGACAGGGAATAATTCACCCCTCCACTTT.

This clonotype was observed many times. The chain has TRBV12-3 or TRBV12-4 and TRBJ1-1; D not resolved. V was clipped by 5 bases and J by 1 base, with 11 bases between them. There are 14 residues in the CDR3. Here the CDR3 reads CASSLRTANTEAFF. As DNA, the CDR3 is TGTGCCAGCAGTCTTCGGACCGCGAACACTGAAGCTTTCTTT.

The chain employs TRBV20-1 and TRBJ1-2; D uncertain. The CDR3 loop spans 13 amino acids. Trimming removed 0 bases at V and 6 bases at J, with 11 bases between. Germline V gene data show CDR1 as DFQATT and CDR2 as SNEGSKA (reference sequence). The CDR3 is CSARDPWRNGYTF. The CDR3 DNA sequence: TGCAGTGCTAGAGATCCGTGGAGAAATGGCTACACCTTC.

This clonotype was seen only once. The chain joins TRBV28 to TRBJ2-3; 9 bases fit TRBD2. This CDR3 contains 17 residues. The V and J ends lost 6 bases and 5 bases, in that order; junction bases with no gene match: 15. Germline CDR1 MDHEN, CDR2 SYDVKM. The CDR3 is CASSKISIAGVLDTQYF. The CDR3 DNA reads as TGTGCCAGCAGCAAGATCTCTATAGCGGGAGTACTAGATACGCAGTATTTT.

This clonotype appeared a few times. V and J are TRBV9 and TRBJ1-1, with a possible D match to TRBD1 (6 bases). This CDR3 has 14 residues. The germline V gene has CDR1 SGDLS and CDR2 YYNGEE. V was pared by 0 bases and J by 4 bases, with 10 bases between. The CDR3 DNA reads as TGTGCCAGCAGCGTAGAGGGGGAGGGCACTGAAGCTTTCTTT. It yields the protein CASSVEGEGTEAFF.

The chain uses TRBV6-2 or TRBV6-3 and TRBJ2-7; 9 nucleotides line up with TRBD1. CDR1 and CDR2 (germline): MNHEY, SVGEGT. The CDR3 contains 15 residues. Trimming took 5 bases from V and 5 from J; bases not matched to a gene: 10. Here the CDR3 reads CASSTPGTGSHEQYF. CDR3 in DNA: TGTGCCAGCAGTACTCCCGGGACAGGGTCCCACGAGCAGTACTTC.

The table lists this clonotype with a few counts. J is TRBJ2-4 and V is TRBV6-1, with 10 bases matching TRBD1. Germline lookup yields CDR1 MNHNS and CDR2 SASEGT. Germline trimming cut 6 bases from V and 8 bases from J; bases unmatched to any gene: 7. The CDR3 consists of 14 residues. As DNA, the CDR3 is TGTGCCAGCAGGGGGGGCGGGACAGGGGACATTCAGTACTTC. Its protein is CASRGGGTGDIQYF.

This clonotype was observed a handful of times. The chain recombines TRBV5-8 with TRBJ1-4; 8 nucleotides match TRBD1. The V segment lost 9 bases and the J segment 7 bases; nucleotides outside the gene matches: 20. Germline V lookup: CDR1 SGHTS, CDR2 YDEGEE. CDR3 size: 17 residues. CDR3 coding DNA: TGTGCCACCAAAAAAGGGACAGGTCCCCCAGAGGGTGAAAAACTGTTTTTT. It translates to CATKKGTGPPEGEKLFF. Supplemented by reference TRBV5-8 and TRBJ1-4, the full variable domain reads EAGVTQSPTHLIKTRGQQATLRCSPISGHTSVYWYQQALGLGLQFLLWYDEGEERNRGNFPPRFSGRQFPNYSSELNVNALELEDSALYLCATKKGTGPPEGEKLFFGSGTQLSVL.

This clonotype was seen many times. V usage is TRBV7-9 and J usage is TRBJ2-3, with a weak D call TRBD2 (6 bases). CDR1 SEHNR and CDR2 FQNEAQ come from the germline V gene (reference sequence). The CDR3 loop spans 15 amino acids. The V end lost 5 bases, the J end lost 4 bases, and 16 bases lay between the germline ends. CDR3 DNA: TGTGCCAGCAGCCGGACGACGGGAGTCGCAGATACGCAGTATTTT. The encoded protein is CASSRTTGVADTQYF.

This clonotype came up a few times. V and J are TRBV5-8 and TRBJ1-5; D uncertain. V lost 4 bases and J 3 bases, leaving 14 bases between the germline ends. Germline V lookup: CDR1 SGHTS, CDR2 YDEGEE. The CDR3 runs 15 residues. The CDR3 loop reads CASSPLTWNNQPQHF. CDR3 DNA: TGTGCCAGCAGCCCCTTAACCTGGAACAATCAGCCCCAGCATTTT.